This T cell receptor beta chain was identified in a study of blood T cell repertoires in COVID-19. In the original analysis: Amplification of reference gene primers was used by the study to estimate nucleated cell counts. Using immunoSEQ multiplex PCR, the repertoire was profiled, and TCRdb retains in-frame clones only, with some absent. That table is the source of V, J and clone size, and D and trimming were worked out from the DNA. The data hold about 87,000 clones, with over 75% observed a single time. The germline V and J ends were trimmed by 4 bases and 6 bases, with 13 bases remaining between them. CDR3 size: 13 residues. Per the germline V gene, CDR1 is KGHSH and CDR2 is LQKENI.

The specimen sequenced was peripheral blood. The chain has TRBV18 and TRBJ2-7; possible D gene TRBD2, 6 bases. The receptor was derived from a woman over 75 with COVID-19, enrolled during active disease. CDR3 loop: CASSQSDGGEQYF. The CDR3 DNA reads as TGTGCCAGCTCACAGTCAGACGGGGGCGAGCAGTACTTC.